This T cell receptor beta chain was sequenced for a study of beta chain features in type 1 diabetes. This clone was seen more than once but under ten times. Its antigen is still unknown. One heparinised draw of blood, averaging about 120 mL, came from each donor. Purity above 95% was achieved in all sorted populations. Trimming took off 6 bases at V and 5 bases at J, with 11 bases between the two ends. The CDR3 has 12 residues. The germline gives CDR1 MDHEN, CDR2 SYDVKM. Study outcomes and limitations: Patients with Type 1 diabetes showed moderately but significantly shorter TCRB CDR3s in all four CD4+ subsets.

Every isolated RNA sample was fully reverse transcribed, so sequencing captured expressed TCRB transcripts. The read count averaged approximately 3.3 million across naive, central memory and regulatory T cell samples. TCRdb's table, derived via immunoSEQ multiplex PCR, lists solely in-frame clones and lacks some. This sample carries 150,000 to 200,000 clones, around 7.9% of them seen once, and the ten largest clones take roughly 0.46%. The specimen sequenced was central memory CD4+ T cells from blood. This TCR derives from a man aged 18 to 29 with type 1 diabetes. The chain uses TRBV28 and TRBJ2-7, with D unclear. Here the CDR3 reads CASSTPTHEQYF. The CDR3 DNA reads TGTGCCAGCAGCACCCCTACGCACGAGCAGTACTTC.